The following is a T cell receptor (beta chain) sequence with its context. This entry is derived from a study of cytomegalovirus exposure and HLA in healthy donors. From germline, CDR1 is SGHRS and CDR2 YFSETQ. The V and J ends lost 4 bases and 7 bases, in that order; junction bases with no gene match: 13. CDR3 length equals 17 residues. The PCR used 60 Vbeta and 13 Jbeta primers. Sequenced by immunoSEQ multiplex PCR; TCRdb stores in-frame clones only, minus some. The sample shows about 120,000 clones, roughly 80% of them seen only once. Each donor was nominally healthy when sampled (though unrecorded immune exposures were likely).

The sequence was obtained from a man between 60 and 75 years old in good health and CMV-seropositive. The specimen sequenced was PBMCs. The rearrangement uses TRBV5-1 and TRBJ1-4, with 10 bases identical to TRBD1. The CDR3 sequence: CASSPGQGRAKAEKLFF. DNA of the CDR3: TGCGCCAGCAGCCCGGGACAGGGGAGGGCTAAGGCTGAAAAACTGTTTTTT.